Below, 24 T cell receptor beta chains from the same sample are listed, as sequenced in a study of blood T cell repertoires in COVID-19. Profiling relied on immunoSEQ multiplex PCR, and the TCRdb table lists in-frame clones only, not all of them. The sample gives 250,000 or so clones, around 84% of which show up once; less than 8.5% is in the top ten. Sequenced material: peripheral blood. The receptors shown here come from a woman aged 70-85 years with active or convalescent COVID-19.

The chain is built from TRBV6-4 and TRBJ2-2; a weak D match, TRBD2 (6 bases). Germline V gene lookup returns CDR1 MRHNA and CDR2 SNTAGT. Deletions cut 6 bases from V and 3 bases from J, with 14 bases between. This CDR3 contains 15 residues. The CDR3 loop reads CASRAEGLYTGELFF. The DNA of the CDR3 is TGTGCCAGCAGAGCGGAGGGCCTTTACACCGGGGAGCTGTTTTTT.

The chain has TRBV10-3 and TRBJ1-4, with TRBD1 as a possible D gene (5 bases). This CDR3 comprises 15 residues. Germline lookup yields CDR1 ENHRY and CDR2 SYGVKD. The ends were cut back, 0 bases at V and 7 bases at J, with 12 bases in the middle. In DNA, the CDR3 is TGTGCCATCAGTGAGTCCCTGGATAGGGGTGAAAAACTGTTTTTT. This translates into CAISESLDRGEKLFF.

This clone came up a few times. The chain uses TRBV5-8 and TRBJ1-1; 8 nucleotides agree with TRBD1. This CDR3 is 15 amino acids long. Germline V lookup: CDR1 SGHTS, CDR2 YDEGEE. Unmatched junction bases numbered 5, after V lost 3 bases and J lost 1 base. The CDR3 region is CASSSYRGANTEAFF. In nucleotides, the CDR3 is TGTGCCAGCAGCTCCTACAGGGGGGCGAACACTGAAGCTTTCTTT. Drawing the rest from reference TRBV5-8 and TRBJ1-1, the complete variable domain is EAGVTQSPTHLIKTRGQQATLRCSPISGHTSVYWYQQALGLGLQFLLWYDEGEERNRGNFPPRFSGRQFPNYSSELNVNALELEDSALYLCASSSYRGANTEAFFGQGTRLTVV.

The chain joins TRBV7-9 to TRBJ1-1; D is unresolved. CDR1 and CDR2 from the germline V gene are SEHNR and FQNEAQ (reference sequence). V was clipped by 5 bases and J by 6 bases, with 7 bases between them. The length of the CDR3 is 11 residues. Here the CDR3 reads CASSIRSEAFF. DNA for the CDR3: TGTGCCAGCAGCATCCGGTCTGAAGCTTTCTTT.

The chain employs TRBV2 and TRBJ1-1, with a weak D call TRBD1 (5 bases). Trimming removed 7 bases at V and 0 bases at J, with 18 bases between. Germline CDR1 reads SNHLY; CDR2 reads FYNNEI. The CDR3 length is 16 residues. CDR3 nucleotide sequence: TGTGCCAGCACAGAACCAGGGAGGGCGCTGAACACTGAAGCTTTCTTT. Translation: CASTEPGRALNTEAFF.

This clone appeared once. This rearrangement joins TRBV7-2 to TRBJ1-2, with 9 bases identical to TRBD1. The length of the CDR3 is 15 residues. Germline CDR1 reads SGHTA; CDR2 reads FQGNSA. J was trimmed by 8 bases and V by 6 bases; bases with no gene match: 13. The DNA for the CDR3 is TGTGCCAGCAGTTTATCAAGCTACAGGGGGCTGGGCTACACCTTC. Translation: CASSLSSYRGLGYTF.

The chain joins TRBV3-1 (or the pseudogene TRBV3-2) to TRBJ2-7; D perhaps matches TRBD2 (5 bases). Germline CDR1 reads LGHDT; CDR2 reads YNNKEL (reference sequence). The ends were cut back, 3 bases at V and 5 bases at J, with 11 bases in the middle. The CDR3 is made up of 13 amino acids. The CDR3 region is CASSHWLADEQYF. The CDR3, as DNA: TGTGCCAGCAGCCACTGGCTAGCCGACGAGCAGTACTTC.

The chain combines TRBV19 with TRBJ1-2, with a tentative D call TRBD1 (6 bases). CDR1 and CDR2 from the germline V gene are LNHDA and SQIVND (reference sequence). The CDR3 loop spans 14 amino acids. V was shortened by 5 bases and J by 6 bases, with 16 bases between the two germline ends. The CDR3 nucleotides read TGTGCCAGTAGTGTAAAGACAGGAGCCCATGGCTACACCTTC. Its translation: CASSVKTGAHGYTF.

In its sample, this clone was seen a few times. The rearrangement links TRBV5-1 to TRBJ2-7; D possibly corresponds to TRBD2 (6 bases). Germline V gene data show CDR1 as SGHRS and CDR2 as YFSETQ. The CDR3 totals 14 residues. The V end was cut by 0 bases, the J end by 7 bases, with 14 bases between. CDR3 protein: CASSLGRGIEEQYF. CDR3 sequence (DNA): TGCGCCAGCAGCTTGGGGAGGGGTATTGAGGAGCAGTACTTC.

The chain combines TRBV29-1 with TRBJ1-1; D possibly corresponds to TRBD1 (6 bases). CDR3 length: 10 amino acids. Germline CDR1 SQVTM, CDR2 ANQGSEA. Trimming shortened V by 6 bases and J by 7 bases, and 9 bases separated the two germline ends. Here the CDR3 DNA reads TGCAGCGTACGACAGGTTGAAGCTTTCTTT. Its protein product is CSVRQVEAFF.

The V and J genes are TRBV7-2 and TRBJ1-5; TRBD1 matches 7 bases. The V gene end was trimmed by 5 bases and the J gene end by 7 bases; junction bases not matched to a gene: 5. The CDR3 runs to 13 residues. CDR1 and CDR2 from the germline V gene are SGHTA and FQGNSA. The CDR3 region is CASSPRQGQPQHF. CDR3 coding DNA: TGTGCCAGCAGCCCACGACAGGGACAGCCCCAGCATTTT.

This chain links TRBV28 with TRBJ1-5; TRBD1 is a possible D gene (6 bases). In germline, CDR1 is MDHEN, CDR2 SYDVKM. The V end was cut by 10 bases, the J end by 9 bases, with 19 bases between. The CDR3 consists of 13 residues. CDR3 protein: CATTHQGYRPQHF. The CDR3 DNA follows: TGTGCCACAACTCATCAGGGGTACCGGCCCCAGCATTTT.

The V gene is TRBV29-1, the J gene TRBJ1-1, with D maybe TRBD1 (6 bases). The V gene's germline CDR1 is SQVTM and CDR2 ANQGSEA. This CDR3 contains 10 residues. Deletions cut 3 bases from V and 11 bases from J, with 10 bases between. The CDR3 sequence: CSVESGGAFF. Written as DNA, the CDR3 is TGCAGCGTTGAGTCGGGGGGCGCTTTCTTT.

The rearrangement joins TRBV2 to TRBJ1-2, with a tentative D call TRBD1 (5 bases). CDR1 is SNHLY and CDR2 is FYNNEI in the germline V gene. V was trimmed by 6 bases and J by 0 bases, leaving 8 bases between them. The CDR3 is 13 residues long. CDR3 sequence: CASRTDTNYGYTF. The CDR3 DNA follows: TGTGCCAGCAGGACAGATACTAACTATGGCTACACCTTC.

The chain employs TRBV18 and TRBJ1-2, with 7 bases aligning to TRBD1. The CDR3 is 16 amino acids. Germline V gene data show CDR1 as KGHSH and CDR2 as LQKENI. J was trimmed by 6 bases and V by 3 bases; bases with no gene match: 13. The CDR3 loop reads CASSPFSGRGQNGYTF. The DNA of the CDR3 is TGTGCCAGCTCACCCTTTAGCGGGAGGGGGCAAAATGGCTACACCTTC.

The CDR3 spells CASSVDDRVNTEAFF. In nucleotides, the CDR3 is TGTGCCAGCAGCGTAGACGACAGGGTGAACACTGAAGCTTTCTTT. This rearrangement joins TRBV9 to TRBJ1-1; 7 bases map to TRBD1. The CDR3 sequence is 15 residues long. Germline assignment: CDR1 SGDLS and CDR2 YYNGEE. Germline trimming cut 0 bases from V and 0 bases from J; bases unmatched to any gene: 2.

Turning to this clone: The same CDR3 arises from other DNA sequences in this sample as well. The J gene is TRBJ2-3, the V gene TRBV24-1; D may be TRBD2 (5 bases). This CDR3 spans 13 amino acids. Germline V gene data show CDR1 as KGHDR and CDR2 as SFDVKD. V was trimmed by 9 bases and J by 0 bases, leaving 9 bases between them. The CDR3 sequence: CATSSGSTDTQYF. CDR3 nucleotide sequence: TGTGCCACCTCGTCGGGGAGCACAGATACGCAGTATTTT.

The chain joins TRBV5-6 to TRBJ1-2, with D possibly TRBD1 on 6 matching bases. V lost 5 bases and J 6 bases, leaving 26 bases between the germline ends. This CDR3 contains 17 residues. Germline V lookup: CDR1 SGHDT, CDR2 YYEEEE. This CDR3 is CASRFDPTGRLGDGYTF. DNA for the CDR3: TGTGCCAGCAGGTTTGATCCGACAGGACGGCTGGGAGATGGCTACACCTTC.

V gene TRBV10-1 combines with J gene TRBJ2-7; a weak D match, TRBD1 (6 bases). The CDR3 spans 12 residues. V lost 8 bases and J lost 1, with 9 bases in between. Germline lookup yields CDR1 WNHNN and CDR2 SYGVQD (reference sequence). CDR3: CASSRGSYEQYF. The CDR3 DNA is TGCGCCAGCTCCAGGGGTTCCTACGAGCAGTACTTC.

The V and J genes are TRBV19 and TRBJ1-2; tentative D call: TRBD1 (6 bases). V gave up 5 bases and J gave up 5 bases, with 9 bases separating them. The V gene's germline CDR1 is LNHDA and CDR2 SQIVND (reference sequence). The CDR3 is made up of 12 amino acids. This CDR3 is CASSSTGYGYTF. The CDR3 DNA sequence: TGTGCCAGTAGTTCCACAGGGTATGGCTACACCTTC.

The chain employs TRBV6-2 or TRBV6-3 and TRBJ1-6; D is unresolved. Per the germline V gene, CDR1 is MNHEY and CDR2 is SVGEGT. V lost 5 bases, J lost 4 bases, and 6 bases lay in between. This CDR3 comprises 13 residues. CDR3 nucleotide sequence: TGTGCCAGCAGTGCCCTATATAATTCACCCCTCCACTTT. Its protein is CASSALYNSPLHF.

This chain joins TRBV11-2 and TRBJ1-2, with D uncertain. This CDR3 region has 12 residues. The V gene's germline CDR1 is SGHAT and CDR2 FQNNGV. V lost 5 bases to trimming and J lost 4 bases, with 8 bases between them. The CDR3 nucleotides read TGTGCCAGCAGCACGGGTGCCTATGGCTACACCTTC. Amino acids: CASSTGAYGYTF. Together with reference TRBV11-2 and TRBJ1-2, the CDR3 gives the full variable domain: EAGVAQSPRYKIIEKRQSVAFWCNPISGHATLYWYQQILGQGPKLLIQFQNNGVVDDSQLPKDRFSAERLKGVDSTLKIQPAKLEDSAVYLCASSTGAYGYTFGSGTRLTVV.

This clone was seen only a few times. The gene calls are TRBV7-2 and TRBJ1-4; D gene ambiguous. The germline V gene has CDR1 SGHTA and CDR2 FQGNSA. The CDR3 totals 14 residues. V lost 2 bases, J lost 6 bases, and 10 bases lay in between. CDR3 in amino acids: CASSLSGLYEKLFF. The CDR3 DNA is TGTGCCAGCAGCTTATCGGGTCTTTATGAAAAACTGTTTTTT.

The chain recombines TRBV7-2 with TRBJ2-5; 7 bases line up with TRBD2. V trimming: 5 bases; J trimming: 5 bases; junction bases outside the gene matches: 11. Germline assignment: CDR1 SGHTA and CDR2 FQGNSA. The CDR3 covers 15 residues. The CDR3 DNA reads TGTGCCAGCAGCCCGTTCAGGGTGGGGGGGGAGACCCAGTACTTC. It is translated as CASSPFRVGGETQYF. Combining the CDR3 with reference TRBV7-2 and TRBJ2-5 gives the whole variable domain GAGVSQSPSNKVTEKGKDVELRCDPISGHTALYWYRQSLGQGLEFLIYFQGNSAPDKSGLPSDRFSAERTGGSVSTLTIQRTQQEDSAVYLCASSPFRVGGETQYFGPGTRLLVL.